The present TCR beta chain was sequenced within a study of cytomegalovirus exposure and HLA in healthy donors. Study outcomes and limitations: Common viral pathogens were later found to be apparently linked to several of the most significant clusters. Near-uniform donor sequencing depth was presumed by presence/absence analyses. About 87% or about 30% of the time was how often most TCR beta V segments were productive, according to an earlier analysis.

PCR was performed using 60 Vbeta and 13 Jbeta primers. The method was immunoSEQ multiplex PCR; TCRdb's version includes in-frame clones alone and lacks a portion of them. The sample shows about 100,000 clones, 79% of them seen only once. For this clone: Its antigen remains unknown.

CDR1 WNHNN and CDR2 SYGVQD come from the germline V gene (reference sequence). The CDR3 runs 14 residues. The V and J ends lost 9 bases and 3 bases, in that order; junction bases with no gene match: 7. This rearrangement joins TRBV10-1 to TRBJ1-5; 8 nucleotides align to TRBD1. Sequencing was carried out using PBMCs. This clonotype was obtained from a female donor in good health and CMV-seropositive. CDR3 sequence (DNA): TGCGCCAGTCTGACAGGGGCGACCAATCAGCCCCAGCATTTT. This sequence encodes CASLTGATNQPQHF.